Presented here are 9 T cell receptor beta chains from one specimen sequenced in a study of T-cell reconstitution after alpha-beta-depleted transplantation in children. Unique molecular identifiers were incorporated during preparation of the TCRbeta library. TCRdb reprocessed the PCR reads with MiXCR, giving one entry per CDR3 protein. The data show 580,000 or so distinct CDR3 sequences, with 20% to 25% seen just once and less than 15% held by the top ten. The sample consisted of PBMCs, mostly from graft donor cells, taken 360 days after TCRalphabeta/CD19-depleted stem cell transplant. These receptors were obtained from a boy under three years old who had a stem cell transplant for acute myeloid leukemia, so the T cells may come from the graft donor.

Written as DNA, the CDR3 is TGCGCCAGCAGCCGCGACAAGGGGACAGGGTACGAGCAGTACTTC. This gives the protein CASSRDKGTGYEQYF. The V call is TRBV4-3, the J call TRBJ2-7, with 9 bases lining up with TRBD1. V dropped 4 bases and J dropped 4; count of bases not matched to a gene: 8. This CDR3 comprises 15 residues. Germline-derived CDR1 and CDR2 are LGHNA and YSLEER.

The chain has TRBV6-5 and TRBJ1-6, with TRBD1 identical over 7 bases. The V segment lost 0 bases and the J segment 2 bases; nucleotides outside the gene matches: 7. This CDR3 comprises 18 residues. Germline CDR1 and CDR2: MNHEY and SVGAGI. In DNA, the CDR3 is TGTGCCAGCAGTTACTCGATACCGGGGACAGCCTATAATTCACCCCTCCACTTT. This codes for CASSYSIPGTAYNSPLHF.

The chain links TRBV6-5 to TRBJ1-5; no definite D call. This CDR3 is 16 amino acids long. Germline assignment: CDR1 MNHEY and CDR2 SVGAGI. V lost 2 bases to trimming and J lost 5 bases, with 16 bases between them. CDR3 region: CASSYQAFSSDQPQHF. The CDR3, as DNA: TGTGCCAGCAGTTACCAGGCTTTCTCTTCCGATCAGCCCCAGCATTTT.

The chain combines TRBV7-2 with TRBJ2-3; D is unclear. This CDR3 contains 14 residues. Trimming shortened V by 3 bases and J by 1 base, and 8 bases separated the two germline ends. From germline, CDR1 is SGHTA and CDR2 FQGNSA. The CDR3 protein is CASSLMAGTDTQYF. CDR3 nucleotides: TGTGCCAGCAGCTTGATGGCGGGCACAGATACGCAGTATTTT. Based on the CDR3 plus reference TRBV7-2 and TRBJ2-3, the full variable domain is GAGVSQSPSNKVTEKGKDVELRCDPISGHTALYWYRQSLGQGLEFLIYFQGNSAPDKSGLPSDRFSAERTGGSVSTLTIQRTQQEDSAVYLCASSLMAGTDTQYFGPGTRLTVL.

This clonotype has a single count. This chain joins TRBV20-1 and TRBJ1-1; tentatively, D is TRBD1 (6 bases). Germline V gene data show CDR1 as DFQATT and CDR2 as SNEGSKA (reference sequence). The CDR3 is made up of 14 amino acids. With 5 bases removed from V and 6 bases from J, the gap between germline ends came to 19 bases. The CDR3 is CSAENRAGIAEAFF. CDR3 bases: TGCAGTGCTGAGAACAGGGCAGGTATCGCTGAAGCTTTCTTT.

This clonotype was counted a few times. CDR3 loop: CATSLRGGQETQYF. The CDR3 bases are TGTGCCACCAGCTTAAGAGGGGGTCAAGAGACCCAGTACTTC. The chain has TRBV15 and TRBJ2-5; TRBD1 might be the D (6 bases). Germline V gene lookup returns CDR1 LNHNV and CDR2 YYDKDF (reference sequence). The germline V and J ends were trimmed by 5 bases and 2 bases, with 12 bases remaining between them. The CDR3 runs to 14 residues.

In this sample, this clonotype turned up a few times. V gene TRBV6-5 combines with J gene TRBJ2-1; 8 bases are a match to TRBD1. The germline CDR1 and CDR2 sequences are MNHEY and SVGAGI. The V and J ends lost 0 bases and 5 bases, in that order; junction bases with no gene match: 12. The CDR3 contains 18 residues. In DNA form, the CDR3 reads TGTGCCAGCAGTTACTCACCTTCCGGGACAGGATCCCACAATGAGCAGTTCTTC. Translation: CASSYSPSGTGSHNEQFF.

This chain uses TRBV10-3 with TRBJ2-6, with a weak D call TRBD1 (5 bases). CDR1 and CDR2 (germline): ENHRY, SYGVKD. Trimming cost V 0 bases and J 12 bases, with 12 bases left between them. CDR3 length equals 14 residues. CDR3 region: CAISESNWGSVLTF. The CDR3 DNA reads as TGTGCCATCAGTGAGTCGAATTGGGGCAGCGTCCTGACTTTC.

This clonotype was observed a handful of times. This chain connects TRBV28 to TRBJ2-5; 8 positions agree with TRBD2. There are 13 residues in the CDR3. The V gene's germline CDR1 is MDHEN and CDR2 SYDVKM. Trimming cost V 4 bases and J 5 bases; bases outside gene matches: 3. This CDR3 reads CASSSGGVETQYF. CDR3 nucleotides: TGTGCCAGCAGTTCGGGGGGGGTGGAGACCCAGTACTTC.